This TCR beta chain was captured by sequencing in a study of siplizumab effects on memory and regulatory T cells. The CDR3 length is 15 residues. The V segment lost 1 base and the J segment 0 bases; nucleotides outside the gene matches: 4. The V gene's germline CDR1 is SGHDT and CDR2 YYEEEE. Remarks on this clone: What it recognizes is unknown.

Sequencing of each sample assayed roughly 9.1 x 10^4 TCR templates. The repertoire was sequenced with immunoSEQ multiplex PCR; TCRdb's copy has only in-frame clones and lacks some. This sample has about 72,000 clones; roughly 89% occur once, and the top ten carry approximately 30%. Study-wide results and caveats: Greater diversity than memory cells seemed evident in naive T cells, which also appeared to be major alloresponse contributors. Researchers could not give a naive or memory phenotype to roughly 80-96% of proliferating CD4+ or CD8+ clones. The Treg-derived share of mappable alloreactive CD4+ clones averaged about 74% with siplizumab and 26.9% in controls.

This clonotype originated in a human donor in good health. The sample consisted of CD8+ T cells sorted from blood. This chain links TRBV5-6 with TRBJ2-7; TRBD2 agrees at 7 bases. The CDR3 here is CASSLRRELSYEQYF. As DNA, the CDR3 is TGTGCCAGCAGCTTGAGGCGGGAGCTCTCCTACGAGCAGTACTTC.